One TCR beta chain is described in this entry. Pretreatment and on-treatment blood mononuclear cell samples were taken, totaling between 1 and 8 time points per patient. Profiled with immunoSEQ multiplex PCR; TCRdb holds only in-frame clones, not every one. The sample lists some 20,000 clones, approximately 86% occurring once. This sample was included in a study of PD-L1 blockade in urothelial cancer. Looking at the study overall: Timepoints chosen for blood analysis were 3 weeks (second dose) and 6 weeks after treatment start.

Germline V gene lookup returns CDR1 SQVTM and CDR2 ANQGSEA. This CDR3 is 14 amino acids long. Losses at the gene ends were 1 base for V and 6 bases for J; bases not matched to a gene: 5. This TCR came from a man in his fifties with urothelial cancer. Sequenced here: PBMCs, sampled around atezolizumab (anti-PD-L1) treatment. The chain couples TRBV29-1 to TRBJ2-7; the match to TRBD2 covers 11 bases. The CDR3 reads CSVEVSGRAREQYF. CDR3 DNA: TGCAGCGTTGAAGTTAGCGGGAGGGCCCGCGAGCAGTACTTC.